One sample yielded the 21 T cell receptor beta chains listed below, sequenced in a study of regulatory T cells in long-lasting Graves disease. Investigators prepared the TCR beta libraries by applying iRepertoire HTBI primers and Arm-PCR of CDR3 regions. TCRdb re-analysed the multiplex PCR reads in MiXCR, keeping a single row per CDR3 protein. The table includes over 500,000 distinct CDR3 sequences, around 16% detected once. Time point noted: newly diagnosed GD, antithyroid drugs for less than 3 months. The TCR library was prepared using RNA isolated from PBMCs. This sample was shared with a second study, whose subject was T cells in Graves' hyperthyroidism and ophthalmopathy.

The sequencing here drew on peripheral blood mononuclear cells (PBMCs), taken at new diagnosis, from a patient treated with antithyroid drugs. These receptors came from a man younger than 35 with Graves disease.

At least ten counts were recorded for this clonotype. The V and J genes are TRBV11-1 and TRBJ2-1, with D uncertain. This CDR3 spans 14 amino acids. From germline, CDR1 is SGHAT and CDR2 FQDESV (reference sequence). The ends were cut back, 3 bases at V and 0 bases at J, with 6 bases in the middle. CDR3 sequence (DNA): TGTGCCAGCAGCTTTCCCAGCTCCTACAATGAGCAGTTCTTC. Translation: CASSFPSSYNEQFF.

This clonotype was observed a few times. The chain uses TRBV7-9 and TRBJ2-3, with no clear D. Trimming took off 5 bases at V and 3 bases at J, with 15 bases between the two ends. This CDR3 comprises 15 residues. Looked up from germline, CDR1 is SEHNR and CDR2 is FQNEAQ (reference sequence). CDR3 amino acids: CASSHSRLGTDTQYF. CDR3 DNA sequence: TGTGCCAGCAGCCACTCTCGGTTGGGGACAGATACGCAGTATTTT. The full variable domain, completed using reference TRBV7-9 and TRBJ2-3, is DTGVSQNPRHKITKRGQNVTFRCDPISEHNRLYWYRQTLGQGPEFLTYFQNEAQLEKSRLLSDRFSAERPKGSFSTLEIQRTEQGDSAMYLCASSHSRLGTDTQYFGPGTRLTVL.

Of note for this clonotype: A much more abundant neighbour one base away suggests this may be a read error. The V and J genes are TRBV11-2 and TRBJ2-3; TRBD2 is a possible D gene (5 bases). The V end was cut by 6 bases, the J end by 9 bases, with 16 bases between. The CDR3 length is 13 residues. CDR1 and CDR2 (germline): SGHAT, FQNNGV. The CDR3 spells CASSPSPSSTQYF. The DNA of the CDR3 is TGTGCCAGCAGTCCTTCGCCTAGCTCCACGCAGTATTTT.

This clonotype was found many times. For the CDR3, the DNA is TGCAGTGCCCCCCGGGCGACGAACACCGGGGAGCTGTTTTTT. Its protein is CSAPRATNTGELFF. The rearrangement uses TRBV20-1 and TRBJ2-2; no clear D gene. V lost 6 bases to trimming and J lost 0 bases, with 11 bases between them. This CDR3 comprises 14 residues. Germline lookup yields CDR1 DFQATT and CDR2 SNEGSKA (reference sequence).

The gene calls are TRBV9 and TRBJ2-1, with D possibly matching TRBD2 (7 bases). CDR3 size: 15 residues. The V end lost 6 bases, the J end lost 3 bases, and 16 bases lay between the germline ends. CDR1 and CDR2 (germline): SGDLS, YYNGEE. The CDR3 sequence is CASTLGAGVYNEQFF. The CDR3 nucleotides read TGTGCCAGCACCCTGGGGGCGGGAGTCTACAATGAGCAGTTCTTC.

This clonotype was seen many times. The chain carries TRBV6-5 and TRBJ2-7; 8 bases are shared with TRBD2. The germline V gene has CDR1 MNHEY and CDR2 SVGAGI. The CDR3 spans 14 residues. The V segment lost 0 bases and the J segment 5 bases; nucleotides outside the gene matches: 3. Here the CDR3 reads CASSYSGLENEQYF. In DNA, the CDR3 is TGTGCCAGCAGTTACTCGGGACTAGAGAACGAGCAGTACTTC.

This clonotype was recorded a few times. V gene TRBV3-1 combines with J gene TRBJ2-1; the match to TRBD2 covers 8 bases. The CDR3 runs to 19 residues. V lost 1 base, J lost 9 bases, and 20 bases stayed unmatched. Germline V gives CDR1 LGHDT, CDR2 YNNKEL (reference sequence). CDR3 loop: CASSQGGGLRAGEWGEQFF. The CDR3 DNA reads as TGTGCCAGCAGCCAAGGGGGGGGCCTGCGAGCGGGAGAATGGGGTGAGCAGTTCTTC.

Concerning this clonotype: The junction differs from germline at one of its ends, possibly a read error. The chain has TRBV4-1 and TRBJ1-1, with D possibly TRBD1 on 6 matching bases. The germline V gene has CDR1 MGHRA and CDR2 YSYEKL. This CDR3 has 15 residues. This chain's CDR3 is CASSPQPGQNTEAFF. Written as DNA, the CDR3 is TGCGCCAGCAGCCCCCAGCCCGGACAGAACACTGAAGCTTTCTTC.

Ten or more counts support this clonotype. The CDR3 sequence is CAWSQPGLAGVDETQYF. Written as DNA, the CDR3 is TGTGCCTGGAGTCAACCGGGACTAGCGGGAGTAGACGAGACCCAGTACTTC. V gene TRBV30 combines with J gene TRBJ2-5; 14 bases agree with TRBD2. V lost 2 bases, J lost 5 bases, and 10 bases stayed unmatched. Germline lookup yields CDR1 GTSNPN and CDR2 SVGIG (reference sequence). CDR3 size: 17 residues.

This clonotype was seen repeatedly, ten times or more. The chain has TRBV6-2 or TRBV6-3 and TRBJ2-1; D is uncertain. The germline V gene encodes CDR1 MNHEY and CDR2 SVGEGT. V lost 2 bases, J lost 3 bases, and 11 bases lay in between. CDR3 size: 15 residues. CDR3 in amino acids: CASSYRSGLYNEQFF. CDR3 coding DNA: TGTGCCAGCAGTTACCGGTCTGGGCTCTACAATGAGCAGTTCTTC.

J is TRBJ1-6 and V is TRBV27; tentative D call: TRBD1 (6 bases). Trimming pared 5 bases from V and 8 bases from J, leaving 19 bases between. Looked up from germline, CDR1 is MNHEY and CDR2 is SMNVEV (reference sequence). The CDR3 is 16 amino acids. The CDR3 DNA reads as TGTGCCAGCAGTCCGTACCTCGGGGGCGCGGATTCACCCCTCCACTTT. Translation: CASSPYLGGADSPLHF.

A few counts support this clonotype. The V gene is TRBV7-2, the J gene TRBJ2-3, with D hard to call. CDR1 is SGHTA and CDR2 is FQGNSA in the germline V gene. V was cut by 5 bases and J by 0 bases, with 24 bases left in between. This CDR3 contains 19 residues. For the CDR3, the DNA is TGTGCCAGCAGCCCCCGGACCGCGGCCGGGCCAACTAGCACAGATACGCAGTATTTT. Translating it yields CASSPRTAAGPTSTDTQYF.

In its sample, this clonotype was seen many times. The chain employs TRBV6-1 and TRBJ1-5, with 8 bases that match TRBD1. The V gene's germline CDR1 is MNHNS and CDR2 SASEGT. CDR3 size: 14 residues. The trim removed 5 bases at V and 4 bases at J, leaving 4 bases unmatched. The CDR3 bases are TGTGCCAGCAGTCGGACAGGGACAAATCAGCCCCAGCATTTT. Its protein product is CASSRTGTNQPQHF.

The chain joins TRBV5-1 to TRBJ2-3, with D perhaps matching TRBD1 (6 bases). Germline CDR1 SGHRS, CDR2 YFSETQ. V lost 4 bases and J 3 bases, leaving 18 bases between the germline ends. The CDR3 loop spans 16 amino acids. CDR3 sequence reads: CASSPLSRGTTDTQYF. CDR3 DNA sequence: TGCGCCAGCAGCCCCCTATCAAGGGGGACAACAGATACGCAGTATTTT.

Many counts were recorded for this clonotype. This chain uses TRBV6-2 or TRBV6-3 with TRBJ2-3; no definite D call. In germline, CDR1 is MNHEY, CDR2 SVGEGT. This CDR3 contains 14 residues. Trimming removed 5 bases from V and 6 bases from J, with 15 bases in between. The CDR3 DNA follows: TGTGCCAGCAGTGAAGCCGGCGGTAAGGATACGCAGTATTTT. Its protein is CASSEAGGKDTQYF.

This clonotype was seen a handful of times. J is TRBJ2-7 and V is TRBV20-1; a weak D match, TRBD2 (5 bases). The CDR3 covers 14 residues. The germline V gene encodes CDR1 DFQATT and CDR2 SNEGSKA (reference sequence). Deletions cut 4 bases from V and 3 bases from J, with 16 bases between. CDR3 bases: TGCAGTGCTATTCCGGTAGCGTCCTTCTACGAGCAGTACTTC. Translating it yields CSAIPVASFYEQYF.

This clonotype has at least ten counts. The V and J genes are TRBV4-1 and TRBJ2-7; D may be TRBD1 (6 bases). The CDR3 covers 19 residues. Trimming removed 0 bases at V and 1 base at J, with 22 bases between. Germline V CDR1 and CDR2: MGHRA, YSYEKL. CDR3 bases: TGCGCCAGCAGCCAAGATCCGGACAGAGTCACTAGGATATCCTACGAGCAGTACTTC. This codes for CASSQDPDRVTRISYEQYF.

This clonotype was recorded many times. For the CDR3, the DNA is TGCGCCAGCACCATCAATTCCGGGACAGGTCGAGCCCTCATCACCGGGGAGCTGTTTTTT. This encodes CASTINSGTGRALITGELFF. This chain joins TRBV5-1 and TRBJ2-2; 8 bases are a match to TRBD1. The CDR3 is made up of 20 amino acids. CDR1 and CDR2 from the germline V gene are SGHRS and YFSETQ. J lost 4 bases, V lost 6 bases, and 23 bases had no gene match.

This clonotype was detected a few times. The DNA of the CDR3 is TGTGCCAGCAGCGAACCTGCCTCCGAGCAGTACTTC. This sequence encodes CASSEPASEQYF. The rearrangement uses TRBV25-1 and TRBJ2-7; D unresolved. The CDR3 has 12 amino acids. Germline-derived CDR1 and CDR2 are MGHDK and SYGVNS. Trimming pared 6 bases from V and 6 bases from J, leaving 12 bases between.

This chain joins TRBV5-4 and TRBJ2-1; a possible D gene is TRBD2 (7 bases). The CDR3 has 15 residues. V gave up 4 bases and J gave up 3 bases, with 14 bases separating them. Germline lookup yields CDR1 SGHNT and CDR2 YYREEE (reference sequence). CDR3 amino acids: CASSREGGFYNEQFF. DNA of the CDR3: TGTGCCAGCAGCAGGGAGGGGGGTTTCTACAATGAGCAGTTCTTC.

The chain carries TRBV20-1 and TRBJ2-7, with 11 bases fitting TRBD2. V trimming: 0 bases; J trimming: 2 bases; junction bases outside the gene matches: 6. This CDR3 has 16 amino acids. Germline V CDR1 and CDR2: DFQATT, SNEGSKA (reference sequence). The CDR3 loop is CSARDSTSGRTYEQYF. The DNA for the CDR3 is TGCAGTGCTAGAGATTCTACTAGCGGGAGAACCTACGAGCAGTACTTC.